One sample yielded the 4 T cell receptor beta chains listed below, sequenced in a study of regulatory T cells in long-lasting Graves disease (dated by TCRdb to 2020 to 2023). The label giving this sample's time point can be read as: persistent/refractory GD, antithyroid drugs over 5 years with positive TRAb. RNA was extracted from PBMCs in TRIzol for both TCR sequencing and RNA sequencing. The library was obtained by multiplex PCR. Reads for this sample came from an Illumina HiSeq 4000. CDR3 regions were amplified by Arm-PCR with iRepertoire HTBI primers to construct TCR beta libraries. In TCRdb, the public reads were trimmed at Q25 with fastp and aligned with MiXCR, with productive beta chains retained. Each record represents a unique CDR3 protein, reported with the most common genes and DNA among its rows. The sample includes fewer than 450,000 distinct CDR3 sequences, with 23% observed a single time. In total, the top ten clones hold about 27% of the sample.

Sequencing used peripheral blood mononuclear cells (PBMCs), obtained when the disease was refractory, from a patient treated with antithyroid drugs. The receptor source for this set is a female donor with Graves disease.

A remark on this clonotype: One junction end does not reproduce the germline sequence, and a read error may be involved. J is TRBJ2-5 and V is TRBV6-1; 12 bases line up with TRBD1. Germline loops: CDR1 MNHNS, CDR2 SASEGT. The CDR3 extends over 19 amino acids. This CDR3 reads CAGSDMGQGAPNTQETQYF. DNA for the CDR3: TGTGCCGGCAGTGATATGGGACAGGGGGCGCCTAATACTCAAGAGACCCAGTACTTC.

The table lists this clonotype with many counts. The chain employs TRBV28 and TRBJ1-4; D is ambiguous. CDR1 and CDR2 (germline): MDHEN, SYDVKM. Trimming cost V 6 bases and J 8 bases, with 16 bases left between them. This CDR3 has 14 amino acids. CDR3: CASRPPGVPEKLFF. Written as DNA, the CDR3 is TGTGCCAGCAGACCCCCCGGAGTACCCGAAAAACTGTTTTTT.

The V call is TRBV5-1, the J call TRBJ1-4; the D is unclear. This CDR3 has 13 amino acids. The germline CDR1 and CDR2 sequences are SGHRS and YFSETQ. The ends were cut back, 7 bases at V and 0 bases at J, with 7 bases in the middle. CDR3 sequence reads: CASREATNEKLFF. The CDR3 DNA follows: TGCGCCAGCCGGGAGGCAACTAATGAAAAACTGTTTTTT.

The chain joins TRBV4-1 to TRBJ1-2, with unresolved D. The CDR3 is 16 residues long. Trimming removed 0 bases from V and 4 bases from J, with 15 bases in between. Germline V gives CDR1 MGHRA, CDR2 YSYEKL. The CDR3 DNA is TGCGCCAGCAGCCAAGATCGGGAACAGAGACCCTATGGCTACACCTTC. Protein: CASSQDREQRPYGYTF.